A selection of T cell receptor beta chains follows, all from one sample in a study of shared clonotypes between healthy human individuals. The method was immunoSEQ multiplex PCR; TCRdb's version includes in-frame clones alone and lacks a portion of them. Of around 2.5 million clones listed, 80% to 95% were seen once; the top ten hold 0.36%. The sequenced sample was naive CD4+ T cells from PBMCs. These receptors came from a young man in good health. Some clones in this sample may be carry-over from other donors' samples. The CDR3 runs from the conserved cysteine through the conserved F or W. D genes are given only for firm matches. Where a row states a size, it is once, few, many or the class of an expanded clone; other rows omit it.

clone_size cdr3_length d_call j_call v_call cdr3_aa cdr3_nt
NA 14 NA TRBJ2-3 TRBV5-1 CASSFSGAADTQYF TGCGCCAGCAGCTTTTCAGGGGCGGCAGATACGCAGTATTTT
NA 11 NA TRBJ2-4 TRBV12-1 CASSFENIQYF TGTGCCAGCAGCTTTGAAAACATTCAGTACTTC
NA 16 TRBD2 TRBJ2-6 TRBV14 CASSYWRGSGANVLTF TGTGCCAGCAGCTACTGGCGGGGGTCTGGGGCCAACGTCCTGACTTTC
once 17 NA TRBJ1-3 TRBV12-5 CASGLVGGPAGGNTIYF TGTGCTAGTGGTTTGGTGGGGGGGCCAGCTGGTGGAAACACCATATATTTT
few 14 TRBD1 TRBJ1-1 TRBV4-1 CASSQDPWTGEAFF TGCGCCAGCAGCCAAGATCCATGGACAGGAGAAGCTTTCTTT
NA 15 NA TRBJ2-1 TRBV5-1 CASSLAGLGGNEQFF TGCGCCAGCAGCTTGGCGGGTCTAGGAGGTAATGAGCAGTTCTTC
NA 16 NA TRBJ2-7 TRBV6-1 CASSEALGAEPYEQYF TGTGCCAGCAGTGAAGCGCTAGGGGCGGAGCCCTACGAGCAGTACTTC
NA 15 TRBD2 TRBJ2-5 TRBV5-1 CASSRIAGVQETQYF TGCGCCAGCAGCAGAATAGCGGGGGTACAAGAGACCCAGTACTTC
NA 11 NA TRBJ1-6 TRBV20-1 CSASRNSPLHF TGCAGTGCTAGCCGGAATTCACCCCTCCACTTT
NA 17 NA TRBJ2-1 TRBV5-1 CASSLFSGSRLLNEQFF TGCGCCAGCAGCTTGTTTAGTGGTTCACGGCTTTTGAATGAGCAGTTCTTC
NA 14 NA TRBJ1-5 TRBV4-1 CASSQDGRGQPQHF TGCGCCAGCAGCCAAGATGGGCGGGGTCAGCCCCAGCATTTT
NA 16 NA TRBJ1-3 TRBV7-6 CASSFGQATSGNTIYF TGTGCCAGCAGCTTTGGGCAGGCGACCTCTGGAAACACCATATATTTT
NA 16 TRBD2 TRBJ2-7 TRBV18 CASSPPGRGRAYEQYF TGTGCCAGCTCACCGCCAGGGCGCGGGAGGGCCTACGAGCAGTACTTC
NA 14 NA TRBJ1-1 TRBV6-5 CASSYLGGDTEAFF TGTGCCAGCAGTTACCTCGGTGGGGACACTGAAGCTTTCTTT
NA 15 NA TRBJ1-1 TRBV4-3 CASSQVSVGDTEAFF TGCGCCAGCAGCCAAGTCAGTGTGGGGGACACTGAAGCTTTCTTT
once 13 NA TRBJ2-7 TRBV6-5 CASRRNGGDEQYF TGTGCCAGCAGAAGAAATGGAGGTGACGAGCAGTACTTC
NA 18 TRBD1 TRBJ2-6 TRBV9 CASSRRTGGNTGANVLTF TGTGCCAGCAGCAGACGGACAGGGGGCAACACTGGGGCCAACGTCCTGACTTTC
NA 13 NA TRBJ1-2 TRBV19 CASSIDTNYGYTF TGTGCCAGTAGTATAGACACTAACTATGGCTACACCTTC
once 13 TRBD1 TRBJ2-7 TRBV10-3 CAIRSRGRNEQYF TGTGCCATCCGGTCGAGGGGGCGAAACGAGCAGTACTTC
NA 16 NA TRBJ1-4 TRBV9 CASSAYGGSANEKLFF TGTGCCAGCAGCGCCTACGGGGGGTCGGCTAATGAAAAACTGTTTTTT
NA 16 NA TRBJ2-7 TRBV15 CATSTHGRPLSYEQYF TGTGCCACCAGCACCCACGGTCGGCCACTTTCCTACGAGCAGTACTTC
NA 15 NA TRBJ2-1 TRBV5-6 CASSGAGQPYNEQFF TGTGCCAGCAGCGGGGCGGGACAGCCATACAATGAGCAGTTCTTC
NA 14 NA TRBJ2-3 TRBV5-1 CASRGTSGVDTQYF TGCGCCAGCAGGGGTACCTCTGGCGTCGATACGCAGTATTTT
NA 15 NA TRBJ2-1 TRBV6-5 CASKLAVFSYNEQFF TGTGCCAGCAAATTAGCGGTCTTTTCCTACAATGAGCAGTTCTTC
NA 12 NA TRBJ2-3 TRBV6-6 CASSYVRDTQYF TGTGCCAGCAGTTACGTGCGAGACACGCAGTATTTT
NA 17 TRBD2 TRBJ2-7 TRBV5-5 CASSSGLAGFSAYEQYF TGTGCCAGCAGCTCAGGACTAGCGGGCTTCTCCGCCTACGAGCAGTACTTC
NA 16 TRBD2 TRBJ2-3 TRBV9 CASSVAQRGSTDTQYF TGTGCCAGCAGCGTAGCGCAGCGGGGGAGCACAGATACGCAGTATTTT
NA 11 NA TRBJ2-4 TRBV20-1 CSGFQSNIQYF TGCAGTGGGTTCCAGTCAAACATTCAGTACTTC
once 17 TRBD2 TRBJ2-7 TRBV27 CASSFRLAGLGWNEQYF TGTGCCAGCAGTTTCCGACTAGCGGGCCTAGGTTGGAACGAGCAGTACTTC
NA 15 TRBD1 TRBJ1-2 TRBV5-1 CASSLAGTGGRGYTF TGCGCCAGCAGCTTGGCCGGGACAGGGGGCCGGGGCTACACCTTC
NA 13 NA TRBJ2-5 TRBV5-1 CASSFKGIETQYF TGCGCCAGCAGCTTCAAGGGTATTGAGACCCAGTACTTC
NA 16 NA TRBJ2-3 TRBV19 CASSIFGASVTDTQYF TGTGCCAGTAGTATTTTTGGGGCTAGCGTCACAGATACGCAGTATTTT
NA 15 NA TRBJ1-1 TRBV25-1 CASSEYNPGRGEAFF TGTGCCAGCAGTGAATATAACCCGGGTAGGGGTGAAGCTTTCTTT
NA 14 NA TRBJ2-1 TRBV7-3 CASSLTGKGNEQFF TGTGCCAGCAGCTTAACGGGCAAGGGTAATGAGCAGTTCTTC
NA 12 NA TRBJ1-3 TRBV2 CASSGAGVAIYF TGTGCCAGCAGTGGAGCAGGAGTGGCCATATATTTT
NA 14 NA TRBJ1-2 TRBV2 CASSGGQPHYGYTF TGTGCCAGCAGTGGTGGGCAGCCCCACTATGGCTACACCTTC
NA 14 TRBD2 TRBJ2-5 TRBV10-3 CATGLAGSQETQYF TGTGCCACGGGCTTAGCGGGAAGCCAAGAGACCCAGTACTTC
NA 17 NA TRBJ2-2 TRBV5-4 CASKTPSAGGATGELFF TGTGCCAGCAAAACCCCTTCCGCGGGTGGCGCCACCGGGGAGCTGTTTTTT
NA 14 TRBD1 TRBJ1-1 TRBV5-6 CASSWTGLNTEAFF TGTGCCAGCAGCTGGACAGGGCTCAACACTGAAGCTTTCTTT
NA 15 NA TRBJ1-5 TRBV28 CASSLSSGENQPQHF TGTGCCAGCAGTTTATCCTCGGGGGAAAATCAGCCCCAGCATTTT
once 15 NA TRBJ2-1 TRBV5-1 CASSGQGSSYNEQFF TGCGCCAGCAGCGGGCAGGGTTCATCCTACAATGAGCAGTTCTTC
few 15 NA TRBJ1-5 TRBV2 CASSSGAEGNQPQHF TGTGCCAGCAGTTCCGGGGCCGAGGGCAATCAGCCCCAGCATTTT
NA 15 NA TRBJ2-3 TRBV28 CASRDADRFTDTQYF TGTGCCAGCAGAGACGCGGACAGATTCACAGATACGCAGTATTTT
NA 15 TRBD2 TRBJ2-1 TRBV7-2 CASRPRTRGINEQFF TGTGCCAGCAGACCTAGGACTAGGGGTATAAATGAGCAGTTCTTC
NA 16 NA TRBJ1-1 TRBV2 CASSETRQVMNTEAFF TGTGCCAGCAGTGAAACCCGGCAAGTGATGAACACTGAAGCTTTCTTT
NA 14 TRBD1 TRBJ2-7 TRBV25-1 CASSEYRGFYEQYF TGTGCCAGCAGTGAGTACAGGGGGTTCTACGAGCAGTACTTC